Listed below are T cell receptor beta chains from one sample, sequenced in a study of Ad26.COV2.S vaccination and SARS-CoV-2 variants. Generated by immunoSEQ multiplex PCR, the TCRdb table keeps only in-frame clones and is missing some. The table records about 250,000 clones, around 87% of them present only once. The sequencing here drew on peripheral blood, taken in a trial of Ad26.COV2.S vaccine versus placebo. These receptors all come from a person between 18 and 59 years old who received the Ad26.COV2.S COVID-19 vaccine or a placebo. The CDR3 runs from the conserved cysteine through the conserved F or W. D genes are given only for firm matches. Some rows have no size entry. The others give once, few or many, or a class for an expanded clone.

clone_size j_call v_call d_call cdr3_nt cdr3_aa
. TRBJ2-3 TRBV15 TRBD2 TGTGCCACCGGGATGCGGGGGGGCCTCACAGATACGCAGTATTTT CATGMRGGLTDTQYF
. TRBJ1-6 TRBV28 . TGTGCCAGCACCCTCCCGGGACGGGAGTATTCACCCCTCCACTTT CASTLPGREYSPLHF
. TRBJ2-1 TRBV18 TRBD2 TGTGCCAGCTCACCACCATTAGGACTAGCGGGGTTTGGTGAGCAGTTCTTC CASSPPLGLAGFGEQFF
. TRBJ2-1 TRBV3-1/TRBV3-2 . TGTGCCAGCAGCCAACCAAGCCTGAGGTACAATGAGCAGTTCTTC CASSQPSLRYNEQFF
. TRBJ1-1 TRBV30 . TGTGCCTGGAGTGTAGCGGACGACGATATGGCTTTCTTT CAWSVADDDMAFF
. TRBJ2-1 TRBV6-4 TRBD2 TGTGCCAGCAGTGAGACTAGCGGGGAATACAATGAGCAGTTCTTC CASSETSGEYNEQFF
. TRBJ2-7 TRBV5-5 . TGTGCCAGCAGCGGGGGACTTTTGGCCTACGAGCAGTACTTC CASSGGLLAYEQYF
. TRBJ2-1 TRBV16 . TGTGCCAGCAGCCCCGTGAGGGGCCTAAGCTCCTACAATGAGCAGTTCTTC CASSPVRGLSSYNEQFF
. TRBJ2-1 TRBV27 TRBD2 TGTGCCAGCAGTTTATCTAGCGGGAGGTACAATGAGCAGTTCTTC CASSLSSGRYNEQFF
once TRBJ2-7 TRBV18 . TGTGCCAGCTCAGGGGCCGAGCAGTACTTC CASSGAEQYF
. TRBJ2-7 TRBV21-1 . TGTGCCCGCGCAGGGAGTGGGGGCCTCTACGAGCAGTACTTC CARAGSGGLYEQYF
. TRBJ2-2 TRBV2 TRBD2 TGTGCCAGCAGTCCGGGACTAGCACTTTTTAACACCGGGGAGCTGTTTTTT CASSPGLALFNTGELFF
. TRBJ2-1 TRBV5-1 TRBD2 TGCGCCAGCAGCGGTGGACTAGCGGGAGTGTATGAGCAGTTCTTC CASSGGLAGVYEQFF
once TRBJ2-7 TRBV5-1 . TGCGCCAGCAGCTTGCGCTCCCAGGGCACCTACGAGCAGTACTTC CASSLRSQGTYEQYF
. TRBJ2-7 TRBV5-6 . TGTGCCAGCAGCTTGGAACCGGGCCCTAGCTCCTACGAGCAGTACTTC CASSLEPGPSSYEQYF
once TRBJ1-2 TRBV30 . TGTGCCTGTTGCATAAGCAGGGGCTATGGCTACACCTTC CACCISRGYGYTF
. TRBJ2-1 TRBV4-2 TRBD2 TGTGCCAGCAGCCAAGGTACTAGCGGGAGGGAGAAGTATGAGCAGTTCTTC CASSQGTSGREKYEQFF